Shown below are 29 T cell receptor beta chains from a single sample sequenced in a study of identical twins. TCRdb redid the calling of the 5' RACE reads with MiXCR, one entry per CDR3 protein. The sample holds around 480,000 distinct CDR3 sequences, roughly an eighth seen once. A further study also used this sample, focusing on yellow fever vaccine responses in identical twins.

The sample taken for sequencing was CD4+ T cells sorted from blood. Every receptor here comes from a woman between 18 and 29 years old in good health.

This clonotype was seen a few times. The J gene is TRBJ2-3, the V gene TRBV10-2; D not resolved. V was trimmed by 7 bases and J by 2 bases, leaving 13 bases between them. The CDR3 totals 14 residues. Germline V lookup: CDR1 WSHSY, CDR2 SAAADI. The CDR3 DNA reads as TGCGCCAGCAACCCGGCCGCTTCCACAGATACGCAGTATTTT. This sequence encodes CASNPAASTDTQYF.

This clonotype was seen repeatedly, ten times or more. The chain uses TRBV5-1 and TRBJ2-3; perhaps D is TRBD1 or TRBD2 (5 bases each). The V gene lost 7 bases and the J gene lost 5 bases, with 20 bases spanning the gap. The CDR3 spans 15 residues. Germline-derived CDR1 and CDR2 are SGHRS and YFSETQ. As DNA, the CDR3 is TGCGCCAGCCGGGTTAGCCCCGGGGCTGGAGATACGCAGTATTTT. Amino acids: CASRVSPGAGDTQYF.

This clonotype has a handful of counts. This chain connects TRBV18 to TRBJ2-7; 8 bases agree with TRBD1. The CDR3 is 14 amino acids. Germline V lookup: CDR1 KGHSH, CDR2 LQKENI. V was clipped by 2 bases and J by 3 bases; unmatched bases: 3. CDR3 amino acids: CASSPLTGDYEQYF. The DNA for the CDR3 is TGTGCCAGCTCACCATTGACAGGGGACTACGAGCAGTACTTC. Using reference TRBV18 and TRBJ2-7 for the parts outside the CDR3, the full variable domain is NAGVMQNPRHLVRRRGQEARLRCSPMKGHSHVYWYRQLPEEGLKFMVYLQKENIIDESGMPKERFSAEFPKEGPSILRIQQVVRGDSAAYFCASSPLTGDYEQYFGPGTRLTVT.

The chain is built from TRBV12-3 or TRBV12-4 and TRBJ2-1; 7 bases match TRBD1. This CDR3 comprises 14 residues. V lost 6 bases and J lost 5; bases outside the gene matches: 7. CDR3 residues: CASRPPGQNNEQFF. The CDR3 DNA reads TGTGCCAGCAGGCCTCCGGGACAGAACAATGAGCAGTTCTTC.

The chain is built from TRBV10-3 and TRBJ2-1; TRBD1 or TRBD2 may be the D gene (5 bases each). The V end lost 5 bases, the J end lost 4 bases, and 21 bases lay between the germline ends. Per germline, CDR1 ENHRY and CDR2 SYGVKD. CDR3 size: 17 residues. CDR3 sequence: CAISKGATGGGYNEQFF. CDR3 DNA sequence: TGTGCCATCAGTAAAGGGGCAACAGGTGGAGGATACAATGAGCAGTTCTTC.

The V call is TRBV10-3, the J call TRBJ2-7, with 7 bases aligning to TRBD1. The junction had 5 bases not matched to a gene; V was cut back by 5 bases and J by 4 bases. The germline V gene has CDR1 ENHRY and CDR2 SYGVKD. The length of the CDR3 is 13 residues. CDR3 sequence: CAISSSGGYEQYF. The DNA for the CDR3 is TGTGCCATCAGTTCCTCAGGGGGATACGAGCAGTACTTC.

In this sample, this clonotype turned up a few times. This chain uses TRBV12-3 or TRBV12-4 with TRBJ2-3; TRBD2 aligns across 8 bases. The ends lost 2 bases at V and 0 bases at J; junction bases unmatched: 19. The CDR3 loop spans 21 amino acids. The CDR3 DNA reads TGTGCCAGCAGTTTATCCTCCCTAGCGGGCACTTACCCTCCTAGCACAGATACGCAGTATTTT. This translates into CASSLSSLAGTYPPSTDTQYF.

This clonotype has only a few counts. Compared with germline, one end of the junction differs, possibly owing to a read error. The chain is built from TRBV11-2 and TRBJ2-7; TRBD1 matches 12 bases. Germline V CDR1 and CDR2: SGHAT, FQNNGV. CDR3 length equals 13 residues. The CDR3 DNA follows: TGTGCCAGCAGCTTAGAAGGGACAGGGGGCCCCCTCTTC. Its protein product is CASSLEGTGGPLF. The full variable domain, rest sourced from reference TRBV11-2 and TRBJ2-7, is EAGVAQSPRYKIIEKRQSVAFWCNPISGHATLYWYQQILGQGPKLLIQFQNNGVVDDSQLPKDRFSAERLKGVDSTLKIQPAKLEDSAVYLCASSLEGTGGPLFGPGTRLTVT.

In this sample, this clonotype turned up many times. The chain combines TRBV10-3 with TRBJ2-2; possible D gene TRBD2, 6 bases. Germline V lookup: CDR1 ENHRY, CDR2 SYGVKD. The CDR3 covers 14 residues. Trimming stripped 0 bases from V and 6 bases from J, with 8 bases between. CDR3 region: CAISESRGPGELFF. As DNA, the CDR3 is TGTGCCATCAGTGAGTCGCGGGGACCCGGGGAGCTGTTTTTT.

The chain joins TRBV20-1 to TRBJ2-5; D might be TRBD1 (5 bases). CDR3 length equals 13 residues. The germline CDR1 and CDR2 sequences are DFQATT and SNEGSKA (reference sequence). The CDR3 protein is CSPIKTDQETQYF. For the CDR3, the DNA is TGCAGCCCAATTAAGACAGATCAAGAGACCCAGTACTTC.

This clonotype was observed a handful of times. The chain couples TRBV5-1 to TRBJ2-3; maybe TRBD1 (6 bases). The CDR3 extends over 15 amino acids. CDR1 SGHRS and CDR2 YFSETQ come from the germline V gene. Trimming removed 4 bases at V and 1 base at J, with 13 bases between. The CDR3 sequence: CASSHDRKGTDTQYF. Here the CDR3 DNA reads TGCGCCAGCAGCCATGACAGGAAAGGCACAGATACGCAGTATTTT.

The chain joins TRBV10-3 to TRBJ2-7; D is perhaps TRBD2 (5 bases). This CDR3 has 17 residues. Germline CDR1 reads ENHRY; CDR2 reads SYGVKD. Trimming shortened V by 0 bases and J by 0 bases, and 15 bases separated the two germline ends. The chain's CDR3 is CAISESSAGWDSYEQYF. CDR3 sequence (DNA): TGTGCCATCAGTGAGTCCTCGGCGGGTTGGGACTCCTACGAGCAGTACTTC.

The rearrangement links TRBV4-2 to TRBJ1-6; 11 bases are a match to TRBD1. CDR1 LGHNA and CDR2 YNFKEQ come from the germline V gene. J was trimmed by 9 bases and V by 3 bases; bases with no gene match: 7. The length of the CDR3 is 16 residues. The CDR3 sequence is CASSQGRTGGVSPLHF. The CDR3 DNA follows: TGTGCCAGCAGCCAGGGAAGGACAGGGGGCGTTTCACCCCTCCACTTT.

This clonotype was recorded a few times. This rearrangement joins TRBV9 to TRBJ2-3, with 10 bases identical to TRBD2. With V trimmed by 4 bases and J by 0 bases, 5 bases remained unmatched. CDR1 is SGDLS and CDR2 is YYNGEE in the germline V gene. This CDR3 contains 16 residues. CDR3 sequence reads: CASSSLTSGSTDTQYF. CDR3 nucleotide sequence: TGTGCCAGCAGCTCCCTGACTAGCGGGAGCACAGATACGCAGTATTTT.

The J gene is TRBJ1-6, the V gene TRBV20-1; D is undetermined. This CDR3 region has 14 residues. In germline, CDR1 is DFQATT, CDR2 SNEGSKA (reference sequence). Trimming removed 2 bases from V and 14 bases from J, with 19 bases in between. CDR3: CSARPGTADKTLHF. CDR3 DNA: TGCAGTGCTAGACCCGGAACAGCCGATAAGACCCTCCACTTT.

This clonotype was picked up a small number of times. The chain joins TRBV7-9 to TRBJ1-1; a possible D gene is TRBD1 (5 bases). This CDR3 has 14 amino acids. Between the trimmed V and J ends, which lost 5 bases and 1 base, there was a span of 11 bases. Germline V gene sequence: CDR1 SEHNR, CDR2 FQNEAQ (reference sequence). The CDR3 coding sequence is TGTGCCAGCAGCGGAAGAACAGGGAACACTGAAGCTTTCTTT. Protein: CASSGRTGNTEAFF.

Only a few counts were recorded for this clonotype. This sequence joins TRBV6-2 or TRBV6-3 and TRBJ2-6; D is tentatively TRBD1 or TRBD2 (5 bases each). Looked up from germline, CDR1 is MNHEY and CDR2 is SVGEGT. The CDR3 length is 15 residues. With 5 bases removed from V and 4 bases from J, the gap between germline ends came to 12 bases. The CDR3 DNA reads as TGTGCCAGCAGTAAACCAGGGACCGGGGCCAACGTCCTGACTTTC. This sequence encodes CASSKPGTGANVLTF.

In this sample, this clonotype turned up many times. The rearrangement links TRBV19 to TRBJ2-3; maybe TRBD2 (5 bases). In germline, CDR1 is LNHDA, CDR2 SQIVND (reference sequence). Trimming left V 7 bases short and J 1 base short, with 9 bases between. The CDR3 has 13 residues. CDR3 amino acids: CASMAGGTDTQYF. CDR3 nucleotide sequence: TGTGCCAGTATGGCGGGCGGCACAGATACGCAGTATTTT.

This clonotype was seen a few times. The DNA of the CDR3 is TGTGCCAGCAGCGCTGGTGGGGTGGGCAATCAGCCCCAGCATTTT. Amino acid sequence: CASSAGGVGNQPQHF. The chain couples TRBV7-9 to TRBJ1-5; D not resolved. The germline V gene encodes CDR1 SEHNR and CDR2 FQNEAQ (reference sequence). Trimming shortened V by 5 bases and J by 2 bases, and 13 bases separated the two germline ends. There are 15 residues in the CDR3.

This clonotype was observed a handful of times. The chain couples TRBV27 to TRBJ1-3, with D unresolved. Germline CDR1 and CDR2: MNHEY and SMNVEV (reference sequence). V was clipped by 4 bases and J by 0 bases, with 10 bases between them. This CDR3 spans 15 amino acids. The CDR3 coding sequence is TGTGCCAGCAGTTCCGGACGGGTCTCTGGAAACACCATATATTTT. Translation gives CASSSGRVSGNTIYF.

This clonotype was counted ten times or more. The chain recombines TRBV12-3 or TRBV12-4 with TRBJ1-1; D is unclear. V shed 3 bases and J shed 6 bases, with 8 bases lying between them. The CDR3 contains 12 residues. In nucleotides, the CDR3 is TGTGCCAGCAGTTTCGGCAGCTCTGAAGCTTTCTTT. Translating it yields CASSFGSSEAFF.

The CDR3 bases are TGTGCCAGCAGCCAAGTGATCGGCCAGGTCCTCCACTTT. Translated: CASSQVIGQVLHF. J is TRBJ1-6 and V is TRBV3-1; D not certain. The CDR3 runs to 13 residues. The ends were cut back, 1 base at V and 15 bases at J, with 13 bases in the middle. Germline V lookup: CDR1 LGHDT, CDR2 YNNKEL (reference sequence). Supplemented by reference TRBV3-1 and TRBJ1-6, the full variable domain reads DTAVSQTPKYLVTQMGNDKSIKCEQNLGHDTMYWYKQDSKKFLKIMFSYNNKELIINETVPNRFSPKSPDKAHLNLHINSLELGDSAVYFCASSQVIGQVLHFGNGTRLTVT.

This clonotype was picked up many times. As DNA, the CDR3 is TGTGCCAGCAGTTTTCGGCGGAACTACGAGCAGTACTTC. Its protein product is CASSFRRNYEQYF. The chain employs TRBV6-5 and TRBJ2-7; D uncertain. V dropped 4 bases and J dropped 3 bases, with 10 bases sitting between them. Germline V gene data show CDR1 as MNHEY and CDR2 as SVGAGI. CDR3 length equals 13 residues.

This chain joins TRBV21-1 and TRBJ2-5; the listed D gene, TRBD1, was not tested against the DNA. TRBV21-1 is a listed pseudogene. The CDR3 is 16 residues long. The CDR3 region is CASSPLGGRFQETQYF. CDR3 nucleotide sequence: TGTGCCAGCAGCCCCCTTGGTGGGAGGTTCCAAGAGACCCAGTACTTC.

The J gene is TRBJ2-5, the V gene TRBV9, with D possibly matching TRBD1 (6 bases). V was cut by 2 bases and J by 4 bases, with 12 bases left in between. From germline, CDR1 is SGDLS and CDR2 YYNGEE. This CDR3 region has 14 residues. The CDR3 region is CASSVLGRGETQYF. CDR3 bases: TGTGCCAGCAGCGTGTTGGGCAGGGGAGAGACCCAGTACTTC.

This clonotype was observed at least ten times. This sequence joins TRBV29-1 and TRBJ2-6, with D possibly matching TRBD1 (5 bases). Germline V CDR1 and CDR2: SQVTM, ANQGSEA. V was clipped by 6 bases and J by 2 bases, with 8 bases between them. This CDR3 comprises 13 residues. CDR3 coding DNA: TGCAGCGTGAAGGGGACTGGGGCCAACGTCCTGACTTTC. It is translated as CSVKGTGANVLTF. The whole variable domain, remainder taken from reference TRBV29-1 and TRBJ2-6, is SAVISQKPSRDICQRGTSLTIQCQVDSQVTMMFWYRQQPGQSLTLIATANQGSEATYESGFVIDKFPISRPNLTFSTLTVSNMSPEDSSIYLCSVKGTGANVLTFGAGSRLTVL.

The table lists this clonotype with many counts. CDR3 in DNA: TGTGCCAGCAGTACCGGGACAGGGACAGATACGCAGTATTTT. This gives the protein CASSTGTGTDTQYF. J is TRBJ2-3 and V is TRBV12-3 or TRBV12-4, with TRBD1 matching over 9 bases. V dropped 5 bases and J dropped 3; count of bases not matched to a gene: 3. There are 14 residues in the CDR3.

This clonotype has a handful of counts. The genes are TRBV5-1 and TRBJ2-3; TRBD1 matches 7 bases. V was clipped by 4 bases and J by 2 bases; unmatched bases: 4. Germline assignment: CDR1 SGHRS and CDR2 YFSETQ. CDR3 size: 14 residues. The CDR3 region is CASSRDSNTDTQYF. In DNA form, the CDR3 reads TGCGCCAGCAGCCGGGACAGCAACACAGATACGCAGTATTTT.

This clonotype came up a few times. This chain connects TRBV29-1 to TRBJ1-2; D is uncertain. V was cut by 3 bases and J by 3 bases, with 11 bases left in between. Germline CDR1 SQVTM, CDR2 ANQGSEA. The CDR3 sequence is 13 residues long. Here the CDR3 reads CSVDWAGDYGYTF. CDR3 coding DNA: TGCAGCGTTGATTGGGCAGGCGACTATGGCTACACCTTC.